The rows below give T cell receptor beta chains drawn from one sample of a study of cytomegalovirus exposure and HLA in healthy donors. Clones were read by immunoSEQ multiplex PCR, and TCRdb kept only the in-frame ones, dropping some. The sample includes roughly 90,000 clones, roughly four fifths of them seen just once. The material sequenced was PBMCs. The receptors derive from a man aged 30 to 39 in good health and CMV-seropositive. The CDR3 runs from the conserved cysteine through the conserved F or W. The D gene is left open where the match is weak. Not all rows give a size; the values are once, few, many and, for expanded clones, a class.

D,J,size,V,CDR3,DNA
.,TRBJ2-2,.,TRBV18,CASSDQGFFTGELFF,TGTGCCAGCTCAGACCAGGGGTTTTTCACCGGGGAGCTGTTTTTT
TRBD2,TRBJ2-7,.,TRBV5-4,CASSRSAGAPGEQYF,TGTGCCAGCAGCCGGTCGGCGGGAGCCCCGGGAGAGCAGTACTTC
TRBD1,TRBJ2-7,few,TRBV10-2,CASSSTGTGSYEQYF,TGCGCCAGCAGTAGCACCGGGACAGGGAGTTACGAGCAGTACTTC
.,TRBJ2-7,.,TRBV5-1,CASSLERGLYEQYF,TGCGCCAGCAGCTTGGAAAGGGGGTTATACGAGCAGTACTTC
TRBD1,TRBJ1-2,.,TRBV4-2,CASSRPDRVNYGYTF,TGTGCCAGCAGCCGACCGGACAGGGTGAACTATGGCTACACCTTC
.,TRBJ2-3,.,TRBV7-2,CASTLEERTDTQYF,TGTGCCAGCACCCTGGAGGAGCGAACAGATACGCAGTATTTT
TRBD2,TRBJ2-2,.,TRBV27,CASRLGSSGEANTGELFF,TGTGCCAGCAGGTTGGGCTCTAGCGGAGAGGCGAACACCGGGGAGCTGTTTTTT
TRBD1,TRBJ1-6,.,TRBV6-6,CASSLGQNSPLHF,TGTGCCAGCAGTCTGGGACAGAACTCACCCCTCCACTTT
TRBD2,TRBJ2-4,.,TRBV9,CAGSVGGGSGRNIQYF,TGTGCCGGCAGCGTGGGGGGTGGAAGCGGGAGAAACATTCAGTACTTC
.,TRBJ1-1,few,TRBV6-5,CATRDMNTEAFF,TGTGCCACCAGGGACATGAACACTGAAGCTTTCTTT
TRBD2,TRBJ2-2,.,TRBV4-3,CASSQEAPTSGVTPGELFF,TGCGCCAGCAGCCAAGAAGCCCCGACTAGCGGGGTCACGCCCGGGGAGCTGTTTTTT
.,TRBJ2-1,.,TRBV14,CASSRSGSHNEQFF,TGTGCCAGCAGCCGAAGCGGGTCGCACAATGAGCAGTTCTTC
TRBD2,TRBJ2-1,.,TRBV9,CASSVGASGIGEQFF,TGTGCCAGCAGCGTAGGGGCTAGCGGGATTGGTGAGCAGTTCTTC
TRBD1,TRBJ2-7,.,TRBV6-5,CASSVLGTGDYEQYF,TGTGCCAGCAGTGTATTGGGGACAGGGGATTACGAGCAGTACTTC
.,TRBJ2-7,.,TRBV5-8,CASSPSTYEQYF,TGTGCCAGCAGCCCTAGTACCTACGAGCAGTACTTC
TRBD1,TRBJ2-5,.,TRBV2,CASSTTGVETQYF,TGTGCCAGCAGTACGACAGGGGTAGAGACCCAGTACTTC
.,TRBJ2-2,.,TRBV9,CASSTGTWNTGELFF,TGTGCCAGCAGCACCGGGACTTGGAACACCGGGGAGCTGTTTTTT
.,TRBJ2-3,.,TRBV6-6,CASSAPGFRDTQYF,TGTGCCAGCAGTGCACCGGGGTTTAGGGATACGCAGTATTTT
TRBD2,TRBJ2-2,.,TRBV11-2,CASSWGLAGITTGELFF,TGTGCCAGCAGCTGGGGACTAGCGGGGATCACCACCGGGGAGCTGTTTTTT
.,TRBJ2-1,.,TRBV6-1,CASSEARDFRGFF,TGTGCCAGCAGTGAAGCGAGGGACTTCCGCGGATTCTTC
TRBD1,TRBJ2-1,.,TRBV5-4,CASSLMTGVSYNEQFF,TGTGCCAGCAGCTTGATGACAGGGGTCTCTTACAATGAGCAGTTCTTC
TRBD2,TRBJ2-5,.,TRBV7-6,CASSRPGTSGQETQYF,TGTGCCAGCAGCCGTCCCGGGACTAGCGGTCAAGAGACCCAGTACTTC
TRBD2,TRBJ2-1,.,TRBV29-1,CSDRLAGANEQFF,TGCAGCGACCGACTAGCGGGAGCCAATGAGCAGTTCTTC
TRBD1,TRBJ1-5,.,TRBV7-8,CASSLGAGQGAQPQHF,TGTGCCAGCAGCTTAGGCGCCGGACAGGGGGCTCAGCCCCAGCATTTT
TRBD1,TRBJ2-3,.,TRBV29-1,CSFTTGGTDTQYF,TGCAGCTTCACGACAGGGGGCACAGATACGCAGTATTTT
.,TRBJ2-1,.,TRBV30,CAWSVFPTGAYNEQFF,TGTGCCTGGAGTGTCTTTCCCACGGGGGCCTACAATGAGCAGTTCTTC
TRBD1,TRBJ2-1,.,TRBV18,CASSPPPGQGGNEQFF,TGTGCCAGCTCACCACCTCCGGGACAGGGGGGGAATGAGCAGTTCTTC
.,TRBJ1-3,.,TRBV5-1,CASSPSQGNTIYF,TGCGCCAGCAGCCCTAGCCAAGGAAACACCATATATTTT